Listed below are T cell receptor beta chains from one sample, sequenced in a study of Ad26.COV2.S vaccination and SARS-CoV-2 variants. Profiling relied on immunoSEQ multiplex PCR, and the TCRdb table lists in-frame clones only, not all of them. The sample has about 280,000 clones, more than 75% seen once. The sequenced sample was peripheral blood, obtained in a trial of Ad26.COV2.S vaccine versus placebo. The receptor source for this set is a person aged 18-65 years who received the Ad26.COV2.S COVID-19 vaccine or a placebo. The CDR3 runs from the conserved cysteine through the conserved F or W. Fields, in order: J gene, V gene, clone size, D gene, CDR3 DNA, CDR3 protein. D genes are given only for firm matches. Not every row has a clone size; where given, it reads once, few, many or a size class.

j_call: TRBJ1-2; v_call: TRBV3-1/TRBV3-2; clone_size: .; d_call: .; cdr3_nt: TGTGCCAGCAGCCCTCATCAGGGCGCCGACGGTGGCTACACCTTC; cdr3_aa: CASSPHQGADGGYTF
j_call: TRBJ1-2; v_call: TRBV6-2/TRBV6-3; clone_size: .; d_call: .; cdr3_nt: TGTGCCAGCAGTTACTCGAGCGGTGGCTATGGCTACACCTTC; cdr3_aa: CASSYSSGGYGYTF
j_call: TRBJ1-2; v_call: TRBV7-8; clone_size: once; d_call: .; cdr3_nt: TGTGCCAGCAGCTTAGCAAGCAGGGGTTTAGCTAACTATGGCTACACCTTC; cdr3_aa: CASSLASRGLANYGYTF
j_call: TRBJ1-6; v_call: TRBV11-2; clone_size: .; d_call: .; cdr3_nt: TGTGCCAGCAGCTATCAGATGGGCAGCCGGAGCTCCTATAATTCACCCCTCCACTTT; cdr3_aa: CASSYQMGSRSSYNSPLHF
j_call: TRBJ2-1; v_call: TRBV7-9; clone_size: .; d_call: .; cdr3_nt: TGTGCCAGCAGCTTAGGGGTTACCGCGGACGAGCAGTTCTTC; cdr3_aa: CASSLGVTADEQFF
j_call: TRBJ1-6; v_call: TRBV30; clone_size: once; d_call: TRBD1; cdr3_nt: TGTGCCTGGAGGGGGATTGGGACAGTAAATTCACCCCTCCACTTT; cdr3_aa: CAWRGIGTVNSPLHF
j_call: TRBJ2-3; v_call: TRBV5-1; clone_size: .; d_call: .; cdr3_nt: TGCGCCAGCAGCTTGGCTGATACGGGGGTATTGGGTACGCAGTATTTT; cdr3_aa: CASSLADTGVLGTQYF
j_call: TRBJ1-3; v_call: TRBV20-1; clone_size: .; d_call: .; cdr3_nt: TGCAGTGCGGAGGGCGAAAACACCATATATTTT; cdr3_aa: CSAEGENTIYF
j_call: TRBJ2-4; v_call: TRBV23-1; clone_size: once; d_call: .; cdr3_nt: TGCGCCAGCAGTCCCCGAATACTAGCCAAAAACATTCAGTACTTC; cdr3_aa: CASSPRILAKNIQYF
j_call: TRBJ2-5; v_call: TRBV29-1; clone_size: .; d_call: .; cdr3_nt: TGCAGCGTTGAAGATAGGGGGGTGGAGACCCAGTACTTC; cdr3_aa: CSVEDRGVETQYF
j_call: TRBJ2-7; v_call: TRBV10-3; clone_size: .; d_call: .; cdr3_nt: TGTGCCATCAGGACCCAGTCGGGGAGCTCCTACGAGCAGTACTTC; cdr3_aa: CAIRTQSGSSYEQYF
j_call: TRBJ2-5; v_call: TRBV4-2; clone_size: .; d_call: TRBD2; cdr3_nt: TGTGCCAGCAGCCAAGACCCCTTTAGCGGGGGGTACCAAGAGACCCAGTACTTC; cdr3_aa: CASSQDPFSGGYQETQYF
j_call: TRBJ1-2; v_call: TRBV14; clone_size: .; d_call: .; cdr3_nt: TGTGCCAGCAGCCAAGTGAGAGGTTATGGCTACACCTTC; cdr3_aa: CASSQVRGYGYTF
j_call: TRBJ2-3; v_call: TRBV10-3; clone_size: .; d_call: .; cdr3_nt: TGTGCCATCAGTGAGTCAGGACCCTCCGGAGATACGCAGTATTTT; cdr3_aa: CAISESGPSGDTQYF
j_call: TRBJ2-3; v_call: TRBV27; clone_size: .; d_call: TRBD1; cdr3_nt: TGTGCCAGCAGACCGGACAGGGGGATTAGCACAGATACGCAGTATTTT; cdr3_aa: CASRPDRGISTDTQYF
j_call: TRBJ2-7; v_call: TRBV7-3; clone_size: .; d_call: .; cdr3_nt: TGTGCCAGCAGCTTAAACAGGGTGGGGTCCTACGAGCAGTACTTC; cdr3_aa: CASSLNRVGSYEQYF
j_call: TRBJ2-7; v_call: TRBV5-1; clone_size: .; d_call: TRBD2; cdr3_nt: TGCGCCAGCAGCTTCGGTACTAGCGGGGGGACCTACGAGCAGTACTTC; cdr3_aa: CASSFGTSGGTYEQYF
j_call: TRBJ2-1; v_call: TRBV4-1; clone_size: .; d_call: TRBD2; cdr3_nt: TGCGCCAGCAGCCAAGATGGGGGAGGGCAGAAGCAGTTCTTC; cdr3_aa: CASSQDGGGQKQFF
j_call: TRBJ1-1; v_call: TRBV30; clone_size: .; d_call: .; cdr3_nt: TGTGCCTGGAGTGCCACAGGGTACACTGAAGCTTTCTTT; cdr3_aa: CAWSATGYTEAFF
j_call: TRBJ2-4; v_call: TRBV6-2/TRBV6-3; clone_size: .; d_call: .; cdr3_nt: TGTGCCAGCAGCCCCACGGCGGGAGCCAAAAACATTCAGTACTTC; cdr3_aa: CASSPTAGAKNIQYF
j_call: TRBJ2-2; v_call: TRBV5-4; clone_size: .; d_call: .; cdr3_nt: TGTGCCAGCAGCTTAAACACCGGGGAGCTGTTTTTT; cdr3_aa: CASSLNTGELFF
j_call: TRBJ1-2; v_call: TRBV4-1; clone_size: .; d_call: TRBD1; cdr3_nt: TGCGCCAGCAGCTGGGACAGGGTGAACTATGGCTACACCTTC; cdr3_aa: CASSWDRVNYGYTF
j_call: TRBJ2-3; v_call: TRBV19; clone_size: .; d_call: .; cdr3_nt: TGTGCCAGTAGCCCTACAGATTTGAGGGATACGCAGTATTTT; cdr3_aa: CASSPTDLRDTQYF
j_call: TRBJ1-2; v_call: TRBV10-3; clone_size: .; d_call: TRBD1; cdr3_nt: TGTGCCATCACTCCGGGACAGGGAGCTGGCTACACCTTC; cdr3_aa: CAITPGQGAGYTF
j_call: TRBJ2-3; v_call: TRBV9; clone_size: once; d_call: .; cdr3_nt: TGTGCCAGCAGCGTAGAGGGGGGCCTCACAGATACGCAGTATTTT; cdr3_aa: CASSVEGGLTDTQYF
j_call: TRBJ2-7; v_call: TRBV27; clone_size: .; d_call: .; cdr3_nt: TGTGCCAGCAGCCGGTGGGGGGCGGTTTACGAGCAGTACTTC; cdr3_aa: CASSRWGAVYEQYF
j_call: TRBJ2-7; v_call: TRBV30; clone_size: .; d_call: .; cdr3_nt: TGTGCCTGGAGGGTGGACAGCCAGACCTACGAGCAGTACTTC; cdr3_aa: CAWRVDSQTYEQYF
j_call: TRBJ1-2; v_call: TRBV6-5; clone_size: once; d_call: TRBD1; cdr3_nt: TGTGCCAGCAGTCTCACACAGGGGACAGTCTATGGCTACACCTTC; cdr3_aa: CASSLTQGTVYGYTF
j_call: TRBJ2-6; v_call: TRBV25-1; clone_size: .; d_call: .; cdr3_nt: TGTGCCAGCAGTGATAACTCTGGGGCCAACGTCCTGACTTTC; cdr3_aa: CASSDNSGANVLTF
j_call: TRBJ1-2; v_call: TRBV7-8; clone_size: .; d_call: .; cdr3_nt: TGTGCCAGCAGCCCAGCCCACCTTGGCTACACCTTC; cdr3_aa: CASSPAHLGYTF
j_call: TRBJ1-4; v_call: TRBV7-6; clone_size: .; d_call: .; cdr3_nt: TGTGCCAGCAGCCTCAGTGGTAATGAAAAACTGTTTTTT; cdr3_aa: CASSLSGNEKLFF
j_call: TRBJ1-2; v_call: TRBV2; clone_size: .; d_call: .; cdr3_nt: TGTGCCAGCAGTGAGGGGGGGGCCCGCTATGGCTACACCTTC; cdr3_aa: CASSEGGARYGYTF
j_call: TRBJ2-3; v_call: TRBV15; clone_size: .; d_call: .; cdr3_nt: TGTGCCACCAGCAGAGAGTCCGGATCTGGGGATACGCAGTATTTT; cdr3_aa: CATSRESGSGDTQYF
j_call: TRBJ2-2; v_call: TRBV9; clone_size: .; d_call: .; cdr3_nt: TGTGCCAGCAGCGTAGAACAGGCCAACGGGGAGCTGTTTTTT; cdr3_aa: CASSVEQANGELFF
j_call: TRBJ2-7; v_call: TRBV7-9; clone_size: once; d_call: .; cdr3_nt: TGTGCCAGCGCCGTTGAGCGTGGACCTACCTACGAGCAGTACTTC; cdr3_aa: CASAVERGPTYEQYF
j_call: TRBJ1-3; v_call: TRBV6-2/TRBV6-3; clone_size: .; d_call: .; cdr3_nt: TGTGCCAGCAGTTACTCGAATGGGACACATTCTGGAAACACCATATATTTT; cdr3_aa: CASSYSNGTHSGNTIYF
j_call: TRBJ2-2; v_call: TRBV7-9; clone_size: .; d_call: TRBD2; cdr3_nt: TGTGCCAGCAGCCCTAGCGGGGCGTACACCGGGGAGCTGTTTTTT; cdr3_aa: CASSPSGAYTGELFF
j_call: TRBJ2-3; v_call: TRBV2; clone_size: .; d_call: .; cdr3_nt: TGTGCCAGCAGTGAACTCTCAGCGGGAGATACGCAGTATTTT; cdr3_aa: CASSELSAGDTQYF
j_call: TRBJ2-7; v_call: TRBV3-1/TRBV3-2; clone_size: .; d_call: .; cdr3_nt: TGTGCCAGCAGCCAAGATCTCTCCCCCTCCCCTTACGAGCAGTACTTC; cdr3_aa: CASSQDLSPSPYEQYF
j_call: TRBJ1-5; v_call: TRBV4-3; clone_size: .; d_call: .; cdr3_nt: TGCGCCAGCAGCCAAGCTGAAGGAACGGCCCAGCATTTT; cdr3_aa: CASSQAEGTAQHF
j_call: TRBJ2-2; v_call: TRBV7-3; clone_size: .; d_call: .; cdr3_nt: TGTGCCAGCAGCTTAACTGGCTGGGCCGGGGAGCTGTTTTTT; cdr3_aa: CASSLTGWAGELFF
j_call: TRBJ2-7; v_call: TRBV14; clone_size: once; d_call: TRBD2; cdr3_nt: TGTGCCAGCAGTAGCGCCGGGACTAGAGTTGACGAGCAGTACTTC; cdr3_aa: CASSSAGTRVDEQYF
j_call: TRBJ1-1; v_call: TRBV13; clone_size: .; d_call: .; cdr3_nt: TGTGCCAGCAGCCCGGAGACAGGAGTGAACACTGAAGCTTTCTTT; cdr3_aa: CASSPETGVNTEAFF
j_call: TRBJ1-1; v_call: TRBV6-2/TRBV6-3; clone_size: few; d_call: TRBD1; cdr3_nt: TGTGCCAGCAGTTCGGGACAGGGGTTCGACACTGAAGCTTTCTTT; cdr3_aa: CASSSGQGFDTEAFF
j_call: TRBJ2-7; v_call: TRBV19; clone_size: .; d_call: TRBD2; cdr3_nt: TGTGCCAGTAGTGACCGGCTAGCGGGTACGAGCTCCTACGAGCAGTACTTC; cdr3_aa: CASSDRLAGTSSYEQYF
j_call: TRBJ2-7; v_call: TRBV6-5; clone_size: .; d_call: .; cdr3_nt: TGTGCCAGCGGATACGTGTCCAGCTCCTACGAGCAGTACTTC; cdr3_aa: CASGYVSSSYEQYF